One sample yielded the 11 T cell receptor beta chains listed below, sequenced in a study of identical twins. TCRdb passed the 5' RACE reads through MiXCR, listing each CDR3 protein once. This sample has approximately 620,000 distinct CDR3 sequences, with 8.6% found just once. Another study also made use of these data, one on yellow fever vaccine responses in identical twins.

Sample: PBMCs. Every receptor here comes from a woman younger than 30 in good health.

Ten or more counts support this clonotype. The genes are TRBV5-1 and TRBJ1-6; 8 positions match TRBD1. The V gene's germline CDR1 is SGHRS and CDR2 YFSETQ. The CDR3 runs 14 residues. Losses at the gene ends were 5 bases for V and 14 bases for J; bases not matched to a gene: 12. The CDR3 is CASSSVTGDKALHF. The CDR3, as DNA: TGCGCCAGCAGTAGTGTGACAGGGGACAAAGCCCTCCACTTT. Together with reference TRBV5-1 and TRBJ1-6, the CDR3 gives the full variable domain: KAGVTQTPRYLIKTRGQQVTLSCSPISGHRSVSWYQQTPGQGLQFLFEYFSETQRNKGNFPGRFSGRQFSNSRSEMNVSTLELGDSALYLCASSSVTGDKALHFGNGTRLTVT.

In this sample, this clonotype turned up a few times. This chain links TRBV19 with TRBJ1-1, with no clear D. V was trimmed by 0 bases and J by 1 base, leaving 6 bases between them. Germline CDR1 is LNHDA and CDR2 is SQIVND (reference sequence). The CDR3 length is 14 residues. CDR3 coding DNA: TGTGCCAGTAGTATAGAAAGAGGGAACACTGAAGCTTTCTTT. Protein product: CASSIERGNTEAFF.

This clonotype was counted between two and nine times. The chain recombines TRBV6-1 with TRBJ2-1, with D tentatively TRBD2 (5 bases). This CDR3 is built from 15 residues. V dropped 7 bases and J dropped 0 bases, with 13 bases sitting between them. Germline CDR1 is MNHNS and CDR2 is SASEGT. Written as DNA, the CDR3 is TGTGCCAGCACCCCTTTAGGGAGCTCCTACAATGAGCAGTTCTTC. Its translation: CASTPLGSSYNEQFF.

This clonotype appeared many times. The gene calls are TRBV20-1 and TRBJ2-7; D is possibly TRBD1 (6 bases). The germline V gene has CDR1 DFQATT and CDR2 SNEGSKA (reference sequence). The CDR3 contains 15 residues. V lost 0 bases, J lost 0 bases, and 12 bases lay in between. CDR3 in amino acids: CSARDRLTGSYEQYF. As DNA, the CDR3 is TGCAGTGCTAGAGATCGCTTGACAGGCTCCTACGAGCAGTACTTC.

This clonotype was recorded many times. The chain combines TRBV12-3 or TRBV12-4 with TRBJ2-3; unclear D gene. The CDR3 loop spans 14 amino acids. With 5 bases removed from V and 0 bases from J, the gap between germline ends came to 9 bases. CDR3 nucleotides: TGTGCCAGCAGTCCCGCGGTTAGCACAGATACGCAGTATTTT. It translates to CASSPAVSTDTQYF.

J is TRBJ2-6 and V is TRBV14; 7 bases line up with TRBD1. This CDR3 contains 18 residues. CDR1 SGHDN and CDR2 FVKESK come from the germline V gene. The trim removed 4 bases at V and 1 base at J, leaving 10 bases unmatched. The CDR3 DNA reads TGTGCCAGCAGCCCAGTGACAGGGAAAGGATCTGGGGCCAACGTCCTGACTTTC. Encoded protein: CASSPVTGKGSGANVLTF.

This clonotype was found many times. The gene calls are TRBV12-3 or TRBV12-4 and TRBJ2-3; no clear D. V shed 2 bases and J shed 5 bases, with 2 bases lying between them. CDR3 size: 11 residues. The CDR3 nucleotides are TGTGCCAGCAGTTTAAGAGATACGCAGTATTTT. The encoded protein is CASSLRDTQYF.

Only a few counts were recorded for this clonotype. J is TRBJ2-7 and V is TRBV20-1; tentative D call: TRBD2 (5 bases). Trimming removed 5 bases at V and 5 bases at J, with 16 bases between. CDR1 and CDR2 from the germline V gene are DFQATT and SNEGSKA (reference sequence). This CDR3 region has 13 residues. CDR3 residues: CSAESSGYNEQYF. The CDR3 nucleotides are TGCAGTGCTGAATCCTCGGGGTACAACGAGCAGTACTTC.

This clonotype was recorded at least ten times. The chain employs TRBV29-1 and TRBJ2-5, with TRBD2 matching 10 bases. CDR1 and CDR2 (germline): SQVTM, ANQGSEA. The CDR3 sequence is 16 residues long. The trim removed 3 bases at V and 2 bases at J, leaving 9 bases unmatched. CDR3 DNA sequence: TGCAGCGTTGATGGCCTAGCGGGGGAGGTGCAAGAGACCCAGTACTTC. Residues: CSVDGLAGEVQETQYF.

This clonotype was recorded a few times. The chain combines TRBV6-5 with TRBJ2-3; TRBD2 matches at 9 bases. Germline trimming cut 3 bases from V and 1 base from J; bases unmatched to any gene: 8. The V gene's germline CDR1 is MNHEY and CDR2 SVGAGI. The CDR3 is 17 amino acids. For the CDR3, the DNA is TGTGCCAGCAGTTATTTGGGGGCTAGCGGGGGCACAGATACGCAGTATTTT. Translating it yields CASSYLGASGGTDTQYF.

The rearrangement links TRBV6-2 or TRBV6-3 to TRBJ2-7, with 12 bases matching TRBD2. V gave up 1 base and J gave up 2 bases; unmatched junction bases: 6. CDR3 length: 17 residues. CDR1 MNHEY and CDR2 SVGEGT come from the germline V gene. This CDR3 is CASSYFSLAGGPYEQYF. Here the CDR3 DNA reads TGTGCCAGCAGTTACTTCTCGCTAGCGGGAGGGCCCTACGAGCAGTACTTC.